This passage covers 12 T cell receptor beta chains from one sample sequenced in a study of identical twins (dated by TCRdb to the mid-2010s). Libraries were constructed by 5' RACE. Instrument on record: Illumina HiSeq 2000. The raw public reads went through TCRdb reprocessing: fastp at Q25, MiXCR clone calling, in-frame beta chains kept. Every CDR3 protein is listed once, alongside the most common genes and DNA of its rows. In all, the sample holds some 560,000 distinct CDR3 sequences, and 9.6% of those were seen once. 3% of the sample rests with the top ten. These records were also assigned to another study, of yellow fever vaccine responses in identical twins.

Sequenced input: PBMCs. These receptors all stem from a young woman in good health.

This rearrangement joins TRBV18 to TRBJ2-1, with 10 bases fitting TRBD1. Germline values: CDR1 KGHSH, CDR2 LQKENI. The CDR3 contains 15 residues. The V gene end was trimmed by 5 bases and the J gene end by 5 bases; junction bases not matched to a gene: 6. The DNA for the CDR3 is TGTGCCAGCTCAACTAGACAGGGGGCCCACAATGAGCAGTTCTTC. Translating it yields CASSTRQGAHNEQFF.

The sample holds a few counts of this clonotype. The CDR3 sequence is CASSLNRGGADTQYF. CDR3 nucleotide sequence: TGTGCCAGCAGTCTTAACAGGGGGGGAGCAGATACGCAGTATTTT. The chain carries TRBV12-3 or TRBV12-4 and TRBJ2-3; perhaps TRBD1 as D (8 bases). Trimming took 5 bases from V and 4 from J, leaving 16 bases between them. This CDR3 region has 15 residues.

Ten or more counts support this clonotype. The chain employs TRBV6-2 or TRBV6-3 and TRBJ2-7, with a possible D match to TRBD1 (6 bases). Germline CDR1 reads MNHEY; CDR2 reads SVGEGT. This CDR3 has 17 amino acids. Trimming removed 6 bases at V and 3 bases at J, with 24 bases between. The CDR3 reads CASSPRMDSPSRYEQYF. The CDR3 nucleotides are TGTGCCAGCAGCCCCAGAATGGACAGTCCGAGCCGCTACGAGCAGTACTTC.

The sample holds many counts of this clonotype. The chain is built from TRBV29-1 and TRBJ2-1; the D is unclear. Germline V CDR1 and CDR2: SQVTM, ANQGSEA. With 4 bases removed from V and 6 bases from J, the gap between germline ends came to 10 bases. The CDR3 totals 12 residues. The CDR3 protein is CSVGRGINEQFF. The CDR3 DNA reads TGCAGCGTTGGCCGAGGTATCAATGAGCAGTTCTTC.

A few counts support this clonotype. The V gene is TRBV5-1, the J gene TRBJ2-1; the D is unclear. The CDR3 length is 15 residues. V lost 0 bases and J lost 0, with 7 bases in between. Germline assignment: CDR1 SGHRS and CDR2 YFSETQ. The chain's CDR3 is CASSLAHSSYNEQFF. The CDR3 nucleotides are TGCGCCAGCAGCTTGGCGCACAGCTCCTACAATGAGCAGTTCTTC.

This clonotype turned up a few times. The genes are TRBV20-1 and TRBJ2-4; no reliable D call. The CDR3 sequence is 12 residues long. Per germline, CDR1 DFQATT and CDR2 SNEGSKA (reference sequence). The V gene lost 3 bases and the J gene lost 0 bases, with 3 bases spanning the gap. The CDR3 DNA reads TGCAGTGCTAGCGGAGCCAAAAACATTCAGTACTTC. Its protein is CSASGAKNIQYF.

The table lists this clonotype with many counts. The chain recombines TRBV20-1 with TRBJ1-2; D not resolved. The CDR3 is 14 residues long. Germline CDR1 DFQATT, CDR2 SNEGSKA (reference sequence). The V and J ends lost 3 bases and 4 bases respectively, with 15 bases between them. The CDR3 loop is CSARRPTLSYGYTF. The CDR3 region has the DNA TGCAGTGCTAGGAGGCCCACCTTAAGCTATGGCTACACCTTC.

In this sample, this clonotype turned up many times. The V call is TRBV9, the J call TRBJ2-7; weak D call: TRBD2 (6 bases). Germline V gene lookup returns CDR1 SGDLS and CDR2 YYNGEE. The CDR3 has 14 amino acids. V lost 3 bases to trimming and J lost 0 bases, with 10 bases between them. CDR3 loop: CASSAGGSSYEQYF. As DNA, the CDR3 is TGTGCCAGCAGCGCCGGAGGGAGCTCCTACGAGCAGTACTTC.

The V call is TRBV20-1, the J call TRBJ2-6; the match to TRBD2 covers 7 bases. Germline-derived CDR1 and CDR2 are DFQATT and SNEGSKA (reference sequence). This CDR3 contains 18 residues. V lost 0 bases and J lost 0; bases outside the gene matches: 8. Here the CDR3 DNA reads TGCAGTGCTAGAGATTACCTAGCGGTGAGCTCTGGGGCCAACGTCCTGACTTTC. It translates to CSARDYLAVSSGANVLTF.

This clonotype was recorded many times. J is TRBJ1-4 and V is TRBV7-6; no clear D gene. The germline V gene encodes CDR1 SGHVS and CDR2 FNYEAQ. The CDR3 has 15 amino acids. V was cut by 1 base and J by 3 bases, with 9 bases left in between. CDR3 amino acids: CASSLDVGPNEKLFF. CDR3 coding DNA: TGTGCCAGCAGCTTAGATGTGGGTCCTAATGAAAAACTGTTTTTT.

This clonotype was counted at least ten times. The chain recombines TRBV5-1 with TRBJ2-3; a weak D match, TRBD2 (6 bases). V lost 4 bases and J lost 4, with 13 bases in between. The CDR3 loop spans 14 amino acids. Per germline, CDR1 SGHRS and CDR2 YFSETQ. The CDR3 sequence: CASSPVEGADTQYF. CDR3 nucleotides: TGCGCCAGCAGCCCGGTGGAGGGAGCAGATACGCAGTATTTT.

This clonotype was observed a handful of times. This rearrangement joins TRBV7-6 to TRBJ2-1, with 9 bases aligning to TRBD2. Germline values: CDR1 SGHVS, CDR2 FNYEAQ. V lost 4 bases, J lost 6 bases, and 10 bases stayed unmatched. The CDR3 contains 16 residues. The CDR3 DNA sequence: TGTGCCAGCAGCTCTCGAGCGGGGGGAGTTTTCAATGAGCAGTTCTTC. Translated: CASSSRAGGVFNEQFF.